Listed below are T cell receptor beta chains from one sample, sequenced in a study of blood T cell repertoires in COVID-19. Profiling relied on immunoSEQ multiplex PCR, and the TCRdb table lists in-frame clones only, not all of them. This sample yields 300,000 to 400,000 clones, of which around 87% are seen a single time; roughly 1% belongs to the top ten. The sample consisted of PBMCs or T cells enriched from blood (not recorded which). Receptors originate from a man younger than 30 who had recovered from COVID-19. CDR3s include the opening cysteine and the closing phenylalanine or tryptophan. Fields, in order: V gene, clone size, D gene, J gene, CDR3 protein, CDR3 DNA. The D gene is left open where the match is weak. Not every row has a clone size; where given, it reads once, few, many or a size class.

>TRBV5-6|.|TRBD1|TRBJ1-1
CASSFDRGNTEAFF
TGTGCCAGCAGCTTTGACAGGGGGAACACTGAAGCTTTCTTT
>TRBV5-4|.|.|TRBJ2-2
CASSPPGGAINTGELFF
TGTGCCAGCAGCCCTCCGGGGGGCGCTATAAACACCGGGGAGCTGTTTTTT
>TRBV6-1|.|.|TRBJ1-2
CASSERVGGSYTF
TGTGCCAGCAGTGAGAGGGTCGGGGGAAGCTACACCTTC
>TRBV24-1|.|TRBD1|TRBJ2-1
CATSDLSGTGKGNEQFF
TGTGCCACCAGTGATCTGTCCGGGACAGGGAAGGGTAATGAGCAGTTCTTC
>TRBV7-9|.|.|TRBJ1-5
CASSLGEEPQHF
TGTGCCAGCAGCTTAGGAGAAGAGCCCCAGCATTTT
>TRBV19|.|TRBD2|TRBJ2-1
CASTGLAGAEFYNEQFF
TGTGCCAGTACGGGACTAGCGGGAGCAGAGTTCTACAATGAGCAGTTCTTC
>TRBV3-1/TRBV3-2|.|TRBD1|TRBJ1-2
CASSPGTAVSYGYTF
TGTGCCAGCAGCCCAGGGACAGCCGTCTCCTATGGCTACACCTTC
>TRBV28|.|TRBD1|TRBJ1-2
CASTGQGGRNYGYTF
TGTGCCAGCACCGGACAGGGGGGTCGGAACTATGGCTACACCTTC
>TRBV4-2|.|.|TRBJ2-2
CASSSRGTGELFF
TGTGCCAGCAGCTCTCGAGGGACCGGGGAGCTGTTTTTT
>TRBV3-1/TRBV3-2|.|.|TRBJ2-5
CASSQELGTNQETQYF
TGTGCCAGCAGCCAAGAACTCGGGACAAACCAAGAGACCCAGTACTTC
>TRBV6-5|.|TRBD1|TRBJ1-3
CASSLNRDRRDTIYF
TGTGCCAGCAGTTTAAACCGGGACAGGCGCGACACCATATATTTT
>TRBV19|.|TRBD1|TRBJ1-1
CASTLDREGTEAFF
TGTGCCAGTACCTTGGACAGGGAGGGCACTGAAGCTTTCTTT
>TRBV6-1|once|.|TRBJ2-4
CASSDGWGGSIQYF
TGTGCCAGCAGTGATGGGTGGGGCGGTAGCATTCAGTACTTC
>TRBV5-1|few|TRBD2|TRBJ2-7
CASSHSGDFYEQYF
TGCGCCAGCAGCCATAGCGGGGACTTCTACGAGCAGTACTTC
>TRBV5-4|.|TRBD2|TRBJ2-7
CASSLASGGAWSYEQYF
TGTGCCAGCAGCTTGGCTAGCGGAGGGGCGTGGTCCTACGAGCAGTACTTC
>TRBV28|.|TRBD1|TRBJ1-5
CASSPDRGTQPQHF
TGTGCCAGCAGCCCCGACAGGGGTACTCAGCCCCAGCATTTT
>TRBV3-1/TRBV3-2|.|.|TRBJ1-6
CASSQERRNSPLHF
TGTGCCAGCAGCCAAGAAAGGCGGAATTCACCCCTCCACTTT
>TRBV30|.|TRBD1|TRBJ2-2
CARGQGTPGELFF
TGTGCAAGAGGACAGGGGACCCCCGGGGAGCTGTTTTTT
>TRBV2|.|.|TRBJ2-3
CASSPTQSTDTQYF
TGTGCCAGCAGCCCGACACAAAGCACAGATACGCAGTATTTT
>TRBV18|.|TRBD2|TRBJ2-3
CASSRTSGSLDTQYF
TGTGCCAGCTCACGGACTAGCGGGAGCTTGGATACGCAGTATTTT
>TRBV5-5|.|TRBD1|TRBJ1-1
CASSPRTGNTEAFF
TGTGCCAGCAGCCCCCGGACAGGGAACACTGAAGCTTTCTTT
>TRBV9|few|TRBD2|TRBJ2-2
CASSVATSGKSVPAGELFF
TGTGCCAGCAGCGTAGCTACTAGCGGGAAGTCTGTTCCCGCCGGGGAGCTGTTTTTT
>TRBV21-1|.|.|TRBJ1-3
CARTLRDGSSGNTIYF
TGTGCCCGGACCCTGAGGGATGGTTCCAGTGGAAACACCATATATTTT
>TRBV20-1|.|.|TRBJ2-7
CSGSDLYEQYF
TGCAGTGGGAGCGATCTCTACGAGCAGTACTTC
>TRBV28|once|.|TRBJ2-2
CASARQGGTGELFF
TGTGCCAGTGCTAGGCAGGGTGGCACCGGGGAGCTGTTTTTT
>TRBV10-3|.|.|TRBJ2-1
CAISEGLNEQFF
TGTGCCATCAGTGAGGGACTCAATGAGCAGTTCTTC
>TRBV9|.|TRBD2|TRBJ2-5
CASSVGASGGETQYF
TGTGCCAGCAGCGTAGGAGCTAGCGGGGGAGAGACCCAGTACTTC
>TRBV19|once|TRBD1|TRBJ1-5
CASKGGQDNQPQHF
TGTGCCAGTAAGGGGGGACAGGACAATCAGCCCCAGCATTTT
>TRBV6-2/TRBV6-3|few|TRBD1|TRBJ1-2
CASSTGQKYVYGYTF
TGTGCCAGCAGTACGGGACAGAAATATGTCTATGGCTACACCTTC
>TRBV2|.|TRBD2|TRBJ2-1
CASSESGSVDEQFF
TGTGCCAGCAGCGAGAGCGGGAGTGTGGATGAGCAGTTCTTC
>TRBV30|.|.|TRBJ1-4
CAWSETRGALLSNEKLFF
TGTGCCTGGAGTGAAACGCGGGGGGCTCTACTATCTAATGAAAAACTGTTTTTT
>TRBV27|.|.|TRBJ1-1
CASSRVDRTANTEAFF
TGTGCCAGCAGTAGAGTGGATCGGACAGCCAACACTGAAGCTTTCTTT
>TRBV28|.|TRBD1|TRBJ1-1
CASSLTGQGTFEAFF
TGTGCCAGCAGTTTAACCGGACAGGGTACCTTCGAAGCTTTCTTT
>TRBV19|.|.|TRBJ2-7
CASSVYMAYEQYF
TGTGCCAGTAGTGTCTATATGGCCTACGAGCAGTACTTC
>TRBV5-1|.|.|TRBJ1-3
CASSLEREGNTIYF
TGCGCCAGCAGCTTGGAACGGGAGGGGAACACCATATATTTT
>TRBV29-1|.|TRBD1|TRBJ2-7
CSATGQANYEQYF
TGCAGCGCTACGGGACAGGCCAACTACGAGCAGTACTTC
>TRBV10-3|.|.|TRBJ2-4
CAISTGDLKGGIQYF
TGTGCCATCAGTACAGGGGATTTAAAGGGGGGCATTCAGTACTTC
>TRBV28|.|.|TRBJ1-1
CATSSPGKNTEAFF
TGTGCCACCTCCTCCCCGGGAAAGAACACTGAAGCTTTCTTT
>TRBV19|.|.|TRBJ1-1
CASSISGRGTEAFF
TGTGCCAGTAGTATCTCGGGTAGAGGAACTGAAGCTTTCTTT
>TRBV3-1/TRBV3-2|.|.|TRBJ1-2
CASSQNPDRRETYGYTF
TGTGCCAGCAGCCAAAACCCAGACAGACGTGAAACTTATGGCTACACCTTC
>TRBV7-9|.|TRBD1|TRBJ1-1
CASSPKPGLGDSMNTEAFF
TGTGCCAGCAGCCCCAAACCCGGTTTGGGGGACAGCATGAACACTGAAGCTTTCTTT
>TRBV6-2/TRBV6-3|.|.|TRBJ2-7
CASSLLSYEQYF
TGTGCCAGCAGTTTACTGAGCTACGAGCAGTACTTC